This is a list of T cell receptor beta chains from one sample in a study of CD8+ T cells in alopecia areata. Method: immunoSEQ multiplex PCR; TCRdb's copy keeps in-frame clones and lacks some. Among roughly 20,000 clones listed, around 66% were seen once. This specimen was skin, taken at week 0. The receptors stem from a human donor with alopecia areata. Each CDR3 is given with its conserved first and last residue. D genes are given only for firm matches. Clone size is given for some rows only: seen once, a few or many times, or a class if the clone is expanded.

14	TRBJ2-1	TRBV11-2	once	TRBD2	TGTGCCAGCAGCTTTACTAGCGGGGTCAATGAGCAGTTCTTC	CASSFTSGVNEQFF
15	TRBJ2-3	TRBV19	-	-	TGTGCCAGTAGTCCCGCCCTCGGGGGCACAGATACGCAGTATTTT	CASSPALGGTDTQYF
11	TRBJ1-2	TRBV20-1	-	-	TGCAGTACTCAGGGGAACTATGGCTACACCTTC	CSTQGNYGYTF
16	TRBJ2-2	TRBV9	-	TRBD2	TGTGCCAGCAGCGTAGCAAGCGGGGGGAACACCGGGGAGCTGTTTTTT	CASSVASGGNTGELFF
15	TRBJ1-3	TRBV27	-	-	TGTGCCAGCAGTTCCCGGGCGGCCGCTTGGGACACCATATATTTT	CASSSRAAAWDTIYF
13	TRBJ1-1	TRBV30	-	-	TGTGCCTGGGAAGGACAACCACTCACTGAAGCTTTCTTT	CAWEGQPLTEAFF
15	TRBJ2-3	TRBV6-6	-	-	TGTGCCAGCAGTACACTGGGGGTTAGCACAGATACGCAGTATTTT	CASSTLGVSTDTQYF
16	TRBJ2-7	TRBV7-2	-	TRBD1	TGTGCCAGCAGCTTAACCGGGACAGGATTTGCCTACGAGCAGTACTTC	CASSLTGTGFAYEQYF
16	TRBJ2-1	TRBV18	few	TRBD2	TGTGCCAGCTCACCTTCCCTAGCGGGGGGGGAGAATAAGCAGTTCTTC	CASSPSLAGGENKQFF
15	TRBJ2-7	TRBV7-4	-	-	TGTGCCAGCAGCTTAGGCGGGGGCCGCTCCTACGAGCAGTACTTC	CASSLGGGRSYEQYF
19	TRBJ2-6	TRBV7-9	few	TRBD1	TGTGCCAGCAGCTCCGATCCGGGACAGATCGTCTCTGGGGCCAACGTCCTGACTTTC	CASSSDPGQIVSGANVLTF
15	TRBJ2-3	TRBV30	few	-	TGTGCCTGGAGTGTACTGACTAGAGGGACAGATACGCAGTATTTT	CAWSVLTRGTDTQYF
16	TRBJ1-2	TRBV7-8	few	TRBD1	TGTGCCAGCAGCTTAACAGGGGAAACGGCGGGCTATGGCTACACCTTC	CASSLTGETAGYGYTF
13	TRBJ2-7	TRBV5-1	-	-	TGCGCCAGCAGCGCGGTGAGGGCTCACGAGCAGTACTTC	CASSAVRAHEQYF
16	TRBJ2-1	TRBV4-1	-	-	TGCGCCAGCAGCCAAGAATCTGGACAGATATACAATGAGCAGTTCTTC	CASSQESGQIYNEQFF
12	TRBJ1-2	TRBV6-5	-	-	TGTGCCACGGGGGTGGCTAACTATGGCTACACCTTC	CATGVANYGYTF
13	TRBJ2-7	TRBV19	-	-	TGTGCCAGCGCGACAGCGACTTCCTACGAGCAGTACTTC	CASATATSYEQYF
14	TRBJ2-3	TRBV11-2	large	-	TGTGCCAGCAAAGAGCGGGTCCTCATGGATACGCAGTATTTT	CASKERVLMDTQYF
16	TRBJ2-2	TRBV4-3	-	TRBD2	TGCGCCAGCAGTCCCACGGTAGCGGGGAACACCGGGGAGCTGTTTTTT	CASSPTVAGNTGELFF
14	TRBJ1-2	TRBV25-1	-	TRBD1	TGTGCCAGCAGTGACTTGACAGGGGTTCGGGGCTACACCTTC	CASSDLTGVRGYTF
13	TRBJ2-3	TRBV13	-	-	TGTGCCAGCAGCCCGGGGCGCACAGATACGCAGTATTTT	CASSPGRTDTQYF
14	TRBJ2-5	TRBV6-9	-	TRBD1	TGTGCCAGCAGTCTCGCTCGACAGGGGGAGACCCAGTACTTC	CASSLARQGETQYF
16	TRBJ1-5	TRBV19	few	-	TGTGCCAGTAGTACCCTCCTGACAGGCGGAGTACAGCCCCAGCATTTT	CASSTLLTGGVQPQHF
13	TRBJ2-7	TRBV11-1	-	-	TGTGCCAGCAGCAACACAGGTATAGGGGAGCAGTACTTC	CASSNTGIGEQYF
14	TRBJ1-2	TRBV6-5	-	TRBD1	TGTGCCAGCAGTTACTCACCAGGGGGCCAAAGCTACACCTTC	CASSYSPGGQSYTF
17	TRBJ1-3	TRBV7-2	-	TRBD1	TGTGCCAGCAGCTTAGCCCGGGGACAGGGCTCTGGAAACACCATATATTTT	CASSLARGQGSGNTIYF
12	TRBJ2-4	TRBV6-1	few	-	TGTGCCAGCAGTGAAGTCGAAAACATTCAGTACTTC	CASSEVENIQYF
14	TRBJ1-1	TRBV19	-	-	TGTGCCAGTAGTGACTACATAGGAGGAACTGAAGCTTTCTTT	CASSDYIGGTEAFF
13	TRBJ2-2	TRBV5-4	-	-	TGTGCCAGCAGCTTCTTTGGCACCGGGGAGCTGTTTTTT	CASSFFGTGELFF
16	TRBJ2-2	TRBV13	-	-	TGTGCCAGCAGCTTAGGCCAAGGAGGGGGCACCGGGGAGCTGTTTTTT	CASSLGQGGGTGELFF
15	TRBJ1-5	TRBV2	-	TRBD1	TGTGCCAGCGCGGGGGGACAGGTAGGCAATCAGCCCCAGCATTTT	CASAGGQVGNQPQHF
15	TRBJ2-7	TRBV28	-	-	TGTGCCAGCAGATCCCCGAGGGGTCTGGGGTACGAGCAGTACTTC	CASRSPRGLGYEQYF
13	TRBJ1-2	TRBV10-1	once	-	TGCGCCAGCAGCCCGGGGGTTGACTATGGCTACACCTTC	CASSPGVDYGYTF
14	TRBJ1-2	TRBV7-2	few	-	TGTGCCAGCAGCTTAGCTCGGACAGACTATGGCTACACCTTC	CASSLARTDYGYTF
14	TRBJ2-1	TRBV6-1	-	TRBD2	TGTGCCAGCAGTGTTAGCGGGGGGAGGGATGAGCAGTTCTTC	CASSVSGGRDEQFF
15	TRBJ2-1	TRBV4-3	-	TRBD2	TGCGCCAGCAGCCCGGGTAGCGGGGGGGCCAATGAGCAGTTCTTC	CASSPGSGGANEQFF
16	TRBJ1-1	TRBV9	few	-	TGTGCCAGCAGCGTAATTCATGGGGTGGTGAACACTGAAGCTTTCTTT	CASSVIHGVVNTEAFF
15	TRBJ2-5	TRBV4-1	-	-	TGCGCCAGCAGCCAAGACCCTTGGGGGGCTGAGACCCAGTACTTC	CASSQDPWGAETQYF
15	TRBJ1-2	TRBV10-3	-	-	TGTGCCATCAGTGAGACGGGACACCTAAACTATGGCTACACCTTC	CAISETGHLNYGYTF
16	TRBJ2-7	TRBV7-6	-	TRBD1	TGTGCCAGCAGCCAAAGTGGGGACAGGGGACGGTACGAGCAGTACTTC	CASSQSGDRGRYEQYF
15	TRBJ2-5	TRBV5-1	-	TRBD2	TGCGCCAGCAGCACCGTAGCGGGGGGGCAAGAGACCCAGTACTTC	CASSTVAGGQETQYF
12	TRBJ2-3	TRBV15	medium-sized	-	TGTGCCACCAGCTTAAGCACAGATACGCAGTATTTT	CATSLSTDTQYF
16	TRBJ2-3	TRBV7-2	few	TRBD2	TGTGCCAGCAGCCTATTCGGACTAGCGGGGGCAGATACGCAGTATTTT	CASSLFGLAGADTQYF
15	TRBJ2-1	TRBV5-1	-	TRBD1	TGCGCCAGCAGCTTGACCGGGACAGACTACAATGAGCAGTTCTTC	CASSLTGTDYNEQFF
14	TRBJ1-1	TRBV2	-	-	TGTGCCAGCAGTGAAGGGACAGAGGACACTGAAGCTTTCTTT	CASSEGTEDTEAFF
16	TRBJ2-6	TRBV2	few	-	TGTGCCAGCAGTCGTCTCGGGCAATCTGGGGCCAACGTCCTGACTTTC	CASSRLGQSGANVLTF
16	TRBJ2-5	TRBV5-1	few	TRBD2	TGCGCCAGCAGCTTTTCTAGCGGGGGCACCCAAGAGACCCAGTACTTC	CASSFSSGGTQETQYF
15	TRBJ2-7	TRBV27	few	TRBD2	TGTGCCAGCAGTCCCCGGGGGGGGATAGCCTACGAGCAGTACTTC	CASSPRGGIAYEQYF
13	TRBJ2-4	TRBV6-5	-	TRBD2	TGTGCCAGCAGTTCCGGGACTAGCGGGCCGGGGTACTTC	CASSSGTSGPGYF
15	TRBJ1-4	TRBV6-1	-	-	TGTGCCAGCAGTGCCCAGGGGTCGGTTAATGAAAAACTGTTTTTT	CASSAQGSVNEKLFF
16	TRBJ2-7	TRBV4-3	-	-	TGCGCCAGCAGCCAAGATGACGAGGGGATTCCCTACGAGCAGTACTTC	CASSQDDEGIPYEQYF
14	TRBJ1-2	TRBV5-1	few	-	TGCGCCAGCAGCTTGGGCAGAAATGACTATGGCTACACCTTC	CASSLGRNDYGYTF
15	TRBJ2-5	TRBV14	-	-	TGTGCCAGCAGCCAACAACTAGGGAGTCAAGAGACCCAGTACTTC	CASSQQLGSQETQYF
10	TRBJ2-3	TRBV23-1	few	-	TGCGCCAGCAGTCGGGATACGCAGTATTTT	CASSRDTQYF
16	TRBJ1-4	TRBV7-9	-	-	TGTGCCAGCAGCTCACCCCCGGGGAACATAGCTGAAAAACTGTTTTTT	CASSSPPGNIAEKLFF